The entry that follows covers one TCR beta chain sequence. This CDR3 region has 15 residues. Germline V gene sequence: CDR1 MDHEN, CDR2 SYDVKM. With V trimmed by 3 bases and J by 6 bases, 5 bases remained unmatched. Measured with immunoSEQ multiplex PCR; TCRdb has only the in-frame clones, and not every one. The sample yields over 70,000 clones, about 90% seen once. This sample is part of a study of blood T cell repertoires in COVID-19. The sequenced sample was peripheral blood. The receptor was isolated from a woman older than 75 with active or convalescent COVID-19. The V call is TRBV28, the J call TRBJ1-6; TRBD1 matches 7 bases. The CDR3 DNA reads TGTGCCAGCAGTTTCCCCGGGACAGTTAATTCACCCCTCCACTTT. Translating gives CASSFPGTVNSPLHF.